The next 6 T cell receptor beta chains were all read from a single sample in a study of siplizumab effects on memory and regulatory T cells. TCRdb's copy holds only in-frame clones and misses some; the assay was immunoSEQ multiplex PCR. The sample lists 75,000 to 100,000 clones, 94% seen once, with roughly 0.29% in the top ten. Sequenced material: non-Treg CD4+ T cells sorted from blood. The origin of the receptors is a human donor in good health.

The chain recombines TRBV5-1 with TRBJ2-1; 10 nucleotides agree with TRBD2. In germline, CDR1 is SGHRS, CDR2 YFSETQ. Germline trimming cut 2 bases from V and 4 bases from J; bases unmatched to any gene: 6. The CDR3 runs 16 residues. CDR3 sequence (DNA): TGCGCCAGCAGCTTACGAGGACTAGCGGAGTACAATGAGCAGTTCTTC. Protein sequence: CASSLRGLAEYNEQFF.

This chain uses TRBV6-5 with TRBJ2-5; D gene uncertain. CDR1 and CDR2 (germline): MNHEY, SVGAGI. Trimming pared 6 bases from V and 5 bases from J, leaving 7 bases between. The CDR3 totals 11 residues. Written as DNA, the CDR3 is TGTGCCAGCAGCTCCGGGGAGACCCAGTACTTC. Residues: CASSSGETQYF.

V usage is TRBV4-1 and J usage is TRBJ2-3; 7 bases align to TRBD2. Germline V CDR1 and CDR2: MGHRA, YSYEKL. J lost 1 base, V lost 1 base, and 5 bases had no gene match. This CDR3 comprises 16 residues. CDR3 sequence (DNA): TGCGCCAGCAGCCAAGGTTCCCGGGGGGGCACAGATACGCAGTATTTT. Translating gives CASSQGSRGGTDTQYF.

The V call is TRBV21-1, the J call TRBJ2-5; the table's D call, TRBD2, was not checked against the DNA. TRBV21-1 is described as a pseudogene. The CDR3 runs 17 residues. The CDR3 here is CASSKTGSGSLEETQYF. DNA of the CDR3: TGTGCCAGCAGCAAAACTGGTAGCGGGAGTCTGGAAGAGACCCAGTACTTC.

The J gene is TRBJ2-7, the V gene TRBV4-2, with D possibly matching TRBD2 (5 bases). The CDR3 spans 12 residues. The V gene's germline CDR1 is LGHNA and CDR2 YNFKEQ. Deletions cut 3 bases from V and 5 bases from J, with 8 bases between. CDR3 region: CASSHAGDEQYF. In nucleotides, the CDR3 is TGTGCCAGCAGCCACGCCGGGGACGAGCAGTACTTC.

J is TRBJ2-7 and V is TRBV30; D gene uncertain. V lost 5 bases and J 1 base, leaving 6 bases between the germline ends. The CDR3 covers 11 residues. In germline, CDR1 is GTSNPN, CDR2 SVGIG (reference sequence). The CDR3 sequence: CAWARSYEQYF. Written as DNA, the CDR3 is TGTGCCTGGGCCCGGTCCTACGAGCAGTACTTC.